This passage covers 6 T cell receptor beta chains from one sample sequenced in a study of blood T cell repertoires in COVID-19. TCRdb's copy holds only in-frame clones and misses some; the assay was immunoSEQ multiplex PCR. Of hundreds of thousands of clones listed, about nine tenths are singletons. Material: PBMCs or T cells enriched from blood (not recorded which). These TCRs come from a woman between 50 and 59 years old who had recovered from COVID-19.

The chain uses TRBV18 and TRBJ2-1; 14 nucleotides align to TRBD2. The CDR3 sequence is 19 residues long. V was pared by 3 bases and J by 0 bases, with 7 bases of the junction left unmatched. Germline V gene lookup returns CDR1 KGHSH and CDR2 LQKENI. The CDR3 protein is CASSPGLAGGHISYNEQFF. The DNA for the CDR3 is TGTGCCAGCTCACCCGGACTAGCGGGAGGCCACATCTCCTACAATGAGCAGTTCTTC.

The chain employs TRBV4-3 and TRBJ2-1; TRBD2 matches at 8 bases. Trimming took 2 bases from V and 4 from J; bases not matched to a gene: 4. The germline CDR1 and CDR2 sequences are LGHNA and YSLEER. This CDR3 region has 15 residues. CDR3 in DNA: TGCGCCAGCAGCCAATTCGGGGGGGGTTACAATGAGCAGTTCTTC. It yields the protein CASSQFGGGYNEQFF.

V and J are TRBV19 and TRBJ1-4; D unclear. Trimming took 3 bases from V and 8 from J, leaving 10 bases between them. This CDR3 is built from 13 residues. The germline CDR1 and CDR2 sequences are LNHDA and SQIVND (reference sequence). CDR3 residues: CASSIRGQEKLFF. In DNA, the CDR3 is TGTGCCAGTAGTATCCGGGGTCAGGAAAAACTGTTTTTT. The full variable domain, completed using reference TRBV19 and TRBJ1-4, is DGGITQSPKYLFRKEGQNVTLSCEQNLNHDAMYWYRQDPGQGLRLIYYSQIVNDFQKGDIAEGYSVSREKKESFPLTVTSAQKNPTAFYLCASSIRGQEKLFFGSGTQLSVL.

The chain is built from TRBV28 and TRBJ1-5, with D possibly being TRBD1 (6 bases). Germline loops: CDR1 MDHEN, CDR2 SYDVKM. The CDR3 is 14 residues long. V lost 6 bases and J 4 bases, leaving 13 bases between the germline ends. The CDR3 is CASRLGQPNQPQHF. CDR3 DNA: TGTGCCAGCAGGTTAGGACAGCCGAATCAGCCCCAGCATTTT.

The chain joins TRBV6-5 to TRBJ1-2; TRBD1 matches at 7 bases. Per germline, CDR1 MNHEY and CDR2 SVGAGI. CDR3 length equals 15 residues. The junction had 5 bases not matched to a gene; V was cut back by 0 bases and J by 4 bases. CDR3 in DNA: TGTGCCAGCAGTTACTCGGAGGGGACAGTCTATGGCTACACCTTC. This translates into CASSYSEGTVYGYTF.

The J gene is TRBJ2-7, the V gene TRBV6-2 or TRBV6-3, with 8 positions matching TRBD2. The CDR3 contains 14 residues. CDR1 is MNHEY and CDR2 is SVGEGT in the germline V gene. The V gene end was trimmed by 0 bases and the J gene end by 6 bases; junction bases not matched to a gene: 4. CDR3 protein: CASSYSTLAVEQYF. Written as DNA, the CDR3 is TGTGCCAGCAGTTACTCGACACTAGCGGTCGAGCAGTACTTC.